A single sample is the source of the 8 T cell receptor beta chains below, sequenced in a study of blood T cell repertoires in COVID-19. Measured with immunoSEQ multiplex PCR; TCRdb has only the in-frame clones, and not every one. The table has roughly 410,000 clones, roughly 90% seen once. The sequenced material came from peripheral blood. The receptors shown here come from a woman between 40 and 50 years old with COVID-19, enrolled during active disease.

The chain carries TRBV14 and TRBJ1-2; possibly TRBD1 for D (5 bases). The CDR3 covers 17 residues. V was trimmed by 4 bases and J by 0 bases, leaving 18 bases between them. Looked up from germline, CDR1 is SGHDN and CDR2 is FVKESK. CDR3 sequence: CASSPRRGLSPNYGYTF. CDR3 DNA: TGTGCCAGCAGCCCCCGGCGGGGGTTATCACCTAACTATGGCTACACCTTC.

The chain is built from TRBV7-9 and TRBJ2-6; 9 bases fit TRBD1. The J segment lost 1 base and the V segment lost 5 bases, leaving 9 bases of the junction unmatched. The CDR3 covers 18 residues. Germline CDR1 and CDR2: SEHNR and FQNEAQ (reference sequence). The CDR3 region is CASSQWTGEISGANVLTF. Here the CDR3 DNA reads TGTGCCAGCAGCCAGTGGACAGGGGAAATATCTGGGGCCAACGTCCTGACTTTC.

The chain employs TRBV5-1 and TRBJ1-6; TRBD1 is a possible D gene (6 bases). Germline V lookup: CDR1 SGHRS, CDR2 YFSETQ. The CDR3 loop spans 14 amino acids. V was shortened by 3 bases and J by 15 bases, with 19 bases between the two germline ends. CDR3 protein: CASSSDRPSSVLHF. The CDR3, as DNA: TGCGCCAGCAGCTCTGACAGGCCCTCCTCGGTCCTCCACTTT.

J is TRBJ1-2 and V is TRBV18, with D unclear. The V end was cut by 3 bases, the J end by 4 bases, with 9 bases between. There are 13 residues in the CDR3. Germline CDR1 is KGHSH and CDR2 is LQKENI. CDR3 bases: TGTGCCAGCTCACCCGGCGGCTTCTATGGCTACACCTTC. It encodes CASSPGGFYGYTF.

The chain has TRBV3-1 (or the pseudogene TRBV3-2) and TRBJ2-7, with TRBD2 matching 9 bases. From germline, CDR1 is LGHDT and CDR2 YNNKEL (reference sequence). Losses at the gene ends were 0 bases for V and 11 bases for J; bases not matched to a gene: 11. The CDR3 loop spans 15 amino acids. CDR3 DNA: TGTGCCAGCAGCCAAGATTTAACTAGCGGGCGAATGAAGTACTTC. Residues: CASSQDLTSGRMKYF.

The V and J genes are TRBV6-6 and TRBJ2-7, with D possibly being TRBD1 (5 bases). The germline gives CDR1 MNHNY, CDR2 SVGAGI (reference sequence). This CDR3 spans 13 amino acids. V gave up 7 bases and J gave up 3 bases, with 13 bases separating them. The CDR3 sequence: CASTPGHLYEQYF. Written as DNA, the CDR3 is TGTGCCAGCACTCCCGGACATCTCTACGAGCAGTACTTC.

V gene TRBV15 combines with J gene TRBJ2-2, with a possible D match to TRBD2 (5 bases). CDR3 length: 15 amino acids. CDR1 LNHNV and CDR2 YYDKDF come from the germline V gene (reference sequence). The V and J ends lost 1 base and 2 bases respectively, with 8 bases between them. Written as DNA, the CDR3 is TGTGCCACCAGCAGAGCCCGGGGTAACACCGGGGAGCTGTTTTTT. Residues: CATSRARGNTGELFF.

CDR3 in amino acids: CASSPRRSSYNEQFF. CDR3 DNA sequence: TGTGCCAGCAGCCCCCGGAGGAGCTCCTACAATGAGCAGTTCTTC. The chain uses TRBV7-2 and TRBJ2-1, with a possible D match to TRBD2 (5 bases). The CDR3 totals 15 residues. The germline gives CDR1 SGHTA, CDR2 FQGNSA. Trimming took off 5 bases at V and 0 bases at J, with 11 bases between the two ends.